These 17 T cell receptor beta chains were sequenced from one sample in a study of cytomegalovirus exposure and HLA in healthy donors. Vbeta (60) and Jbeta (13) primers were used in the PCR. Sequencing was performed with immunoSEQ multiplex PCR; in TCRdb, only in-frame clones are kept and a portion is missing. The sample contains 99,000 or so clones, over 65% of which appear only once. The sequenced sample was PBMCs. These receptors all stem from a woman aged 40 to 50 in good health and CMV-seronegative.

The chain is built from TRBV9 and TRBJ2-1; 9 bases agree with TRBD2. Per the germline V gene, CDR1 is SGDLS and CDR2 is YYNGEE. There are 16 residues in the CDR3. V lost 4 bases, J lost 7 bases, and 12 bases stayed unmatched. The CDR3 sequence is CASSSSGTSSLNEQFF. Written as DNA, the CDR3 is TGTGCCAGCAGCTCTAGTGGGACTAGCTCTCTTAATGAGCAGTTCTTC.

The chain couples TRBV5-6 to TRBJ1-2, with D hard to call. Per the germline V gene, CDR1 is SGHDT and CDR2 is YYEEEE. Between the trimmed V and J ends, which lost 1 base and 6 bases, there was a span of 4 bases. The CDR3 sequence is 11 residues long. This chain's CDR3 is CASSLQNGYTF. DNA for the CDR3: TGTGCCAGCAGCTTGCAGAATGGCTACACCTTC.

Here the CDR3 DNA reads TGTGCCAGCAATACCGGACAGACTGATTCCTACGAGCAGTACTTC. The encoded protein is CASNTGQTDSYEQYF. The chain couples TRBV27 to TRBJ2-7, with a weak D call TRBD1 (6 bases). Germline CDR1 reads MNHEY; CDR2 reads SMNVEV (reference sequence). The CDR3 is 15 amino acids. The V gene lost 7 bases and the J gene lost 1 base, with 17 bases spanning the gap.

V usage is TRBV29-1 and J usage is TRBJ1-2; D may be TRBD1 (6 bases). The V gene lost 1 base and the J gene lost 0 bases, with 21 bases spanning the gap. The CDR3 covers 18 residues. Germline V CDR1 and CDR2: SQVTM, ANQGSEA. The CDR3 DNA is TGCAGCGTTGAAGCTCAGTACCAGGGGATTGGGGCTAACTATGGCTACACCTTC. Its translation: CSVEAQYQGIGANYGYTF.

V is TRBV6-4 and J is TRBJ1-1; no clear D. Germline CDR1 MRHNA, CDR2 SNTAGT. Trimming removed 9 bases at V and 1 base at J, with 12 bases between. The CDR3 extends over 13 amino acids. The CDR3 spells CASRRERNTEAFF. CDR3 sequence (DNA): TGTGCCAGTAGACGGGAAAGGAACACTGAAGCTTTCTTT.

This clone has more than one count but fewer than ten. This sequence joins TRBV19 and TRBJ1-2; D gene unclear. Trimming removed 7 bases at V and 6 bases at J, with 15 bases between. This CDR3 spans 13 amino acids. CDR1 and CDR2 from the germline V gene are LNHDA and SQIVND (reference sequence). Here the CDR3 DNA reads TGTGCCAGTACCAAGACGGGGTGGGATGGCTACACCTTC. Its translation is CASTKTGWDGYTF.

CDR3 DNA: TGTGCCAGTAGTATAGGAGAGACTAGCGGGACGGAGACCCAGTACTTC. It specifies CASSIGETSGTETQYF. The V gene is TRBV19, the J gene TRBJ2-5; TRBD2 aligns across 11 bases. CDR1 is LNHDA, CDR2 SQIVND, per germline (reference sequence). V lost 1 base, J lost 5 bases, and 6 bases stayed unmatched. CDR3 length: 16 amino acids.

The chain combines TRBV6-4 with TRBJ2-3, with 7 nucleotides matching TRBD2. V was pared by 5 bases and J by 3 bases, with 2 bases of the junction left unmatched. This CDR3 region has 13 residues. The germline V gene has CDR1 MRHNA and CDR2 SNTAGT. This chain's CDR3 is CASSLAATDTQYF. The CDR3 nucleotides are TGTGCCAGCAGTCTAGCGGCGACAGATACGCAGTATTTT.

This sequence joins TRBV29-1 and TRBJ2-7; 7 positions agree with TRBD2. CDR1 is SQVTM and CDR2 is ANQGSEA in the germline V gene. V was pared by 6 bases and J by 7 bases, with 9 bases of the junction left unmatched. CDR3 size: 12 residues. The CDR3 DNA is TGCAGCGTCCTAGCGGCTACGGGAGAGCAGTACTTC. Translating gives CSVLAATGEQYF.

The chain joins TRBV6-5 to TRBJ2-1, with 11 bases identical to TRBD2. After removal of 5 bases from V and 4 bases from J, the junction contained 4 bases not matched to a gene. CDR3 length equals 15 residues. Germline CDR1 reads MNHEY; CDR2 reads SVGAGI. CDR3 DNA sequence: TGTGCCAGCAGTCCCGGGACTAGCGGTTACAATGAGCAGTTCTTC. Amino acids: CASSPGTSGYNEQFF.

This chain uses TRBV27 with TRBJ2-7, with 9 bases aligning to TRBD1. Germline values: CDR1 MNHEY, CDR2 SMNVEV (reference sequence). V dropped 3 bases and J dropped 6; count of bases not matched to a gene: 6. The CDR3 covers 14 residues. The CDR3 protein is CASSFWDRAGEQYF. CDR3 DNA: TGTGCCAGCAGTTTTTGGGACAGGGCTGGCGAGCAGTACTTC.

The rearrangement uses TRBV6-6 and TRBJ2-1; 10 nucleotides align to TRBD2. Unmatched junction bases numbered 6, after V lost 6 bases and J lost 4 bases. Per germline, CDR1 MNHNY and CDR2 SVGAGI (reference sequence). CDR3 size: 15 residues. The CDR3 nucleotides read TGTGCCAGCAGGGAAACTAGCGGGATTTACAATGAGCAGTTCTTC. It specifies CASRETSGIYNEQFF.

The V gene is TRBV7-3, the J gene TRBJ2-1; 7 bases agree with TRBD2. The length of the CDR3 is 17 residues. Trimming cost V 4 bases and J 1 base; bases outside gene matches: 10. CDR1 is SGHTA and CDR2 is FQGTGA in the germline V gene. CDR3 in DNA: TGTGCCAGCAGCTCACTCGCCGGCGGGAGATCCTACAATGAGCAGTTCTTC. As protein: CASSSLAGGRSYNEQFF.

The chain recombines TRBV15 with TRBJ1-1; D may be TRBD1 (5 bases). The germline V gene has CDR1 LNHNV and CDR2 YYDKDF (reference sequence). The CDR3 contains 15 residues. Between the trimmed V and J ends, which lost 1 base and 2 bases, there was a span of 11 bases. In DNA form, the CDR3 reads TGTGCCACCAGCAGAGTTGGGGCAGACAACACTGAAGCTTTCTTT. Protein product: CATSRVGADNTEAFF.

This rearrangement joins TRBV18 to TRBJ1-5; 7 bases fit TRBD1. Trimming took 4 bases from V and 8 from J; bases not matched to a gene: 5. There are 13 residues in the CDR3. Germline V gene data show CDR1 as KGHSH and CDR2 as LQKENI. The CDR3 nucleotides are TGTGCCAGCTCACGGAACACAGGGGAGCCCCAGCATTTT. Translating gives CASSRNTGEPQHF. Together with reference TRBV18 and TRBJ1-5, the CDR3 gives the full variable domain: NAGVMQNPRHLVRRRGQEARLRCSPMKGHSHVYWYRQLPEEGLKFMVYLQKENIIDESGMPKERFSAEFPKEGPSILRIQQVVRGDSAAYFCASSRNTGEPQHFGDGTRLSIL.

This rearrangement joins TRBV5-1 to TRBJ1-4; D remains ambiguous. Germline V CDR1 and CDR2: SGHRS, YFSETQ. CDR3 length: 13 amino acids. The V end was cut by 1 base, the J end by 16 bases, with 17 bases between. This chain's CDR3 is CASSLYINDEPFF. The CDR3 DNA follows: TGCGCCAGCAGCTTGTACATTAACGATGAACCGTTTTTT.

The chain links TRBV19 to TRBJ1-6, with D tentatively TRBD1 (5 bases). V was trimmed by 3 bases and J by 10 bases, leaving 13 bases between them. The CDR3 is made up of 14 amino acids. Germline assignment: CDR1 LNHDA and CDR2 SQIVND (reference sequence). CDR3 nucleotide sequence: TGTGCCAGTAGTATCAGGGAGGGGAACTCACCCCTCCACTTT. It specifies CASSIREGNSPLHF.